This T cell receptor beta chain derives from a study of beta chain features in type 1 diabetes. Study-wide points: It was among patients, rather than healthy donors, that naive, central memory and Treg TCRB repertoires appeared more similar. Shortening of TCRB CDR3s, moderate but significant, appeared in all four CD4+ subsets of Type 1 diabetes patients.

A remark on this clone: Its antigen is undetermined.

V was cut by 5 bases and J by 6 bases, with 13 bases left in between. Germline CDR1 SGHAT, CDR2 FQNNGV. The CDR3 totals 13 residues. A single heparinised blood sample, averaging approximately 100 mL, was obtained per donor. Researchers reported sorting CD4+ naive, central memory, regulatory and stem cell-like memory cells via CD45RO/CCR7/CD25/CD127/CD95/CD27. Purity exceeding 95% was reached by all sorted populations. The authors reverse transcribed all of the isolated RNA, so sequencing captured expressed TCRB transcripts. Sequenced by immunoSEQ multiplex PCR; TCRdb stores in-frame clones only, minus some. Among 600,000 or so clones listed, roughly an eighth were seen once.

The specimen sequenced was naive CD4+ T cells from blood. The source is a man aged 30-40 years with type 1 diabetes. V and J are TRBV11-2 and TRBJ1-2, with D perhaps matching TRBD1 (6 bases). For the CDR3, the DNA is TGTGCCAGCAGCACGCCGGACAGTGATGGCTACACCTTC. It encodes CASSTPDSDGYTF. Complete variable domain (other parts from reference TRBV11-2 and TRBJ1-2): EAGVAQSPRYKIIEKRQSVAFWCNPISGHATLYWYQQILGQGPKLLIQFQNNGVVDDSQLPKDRFSAERLKGVDSTLKIQPAKLEDSAVYLCASSTPDSDGYTFGSGTRLTVV.